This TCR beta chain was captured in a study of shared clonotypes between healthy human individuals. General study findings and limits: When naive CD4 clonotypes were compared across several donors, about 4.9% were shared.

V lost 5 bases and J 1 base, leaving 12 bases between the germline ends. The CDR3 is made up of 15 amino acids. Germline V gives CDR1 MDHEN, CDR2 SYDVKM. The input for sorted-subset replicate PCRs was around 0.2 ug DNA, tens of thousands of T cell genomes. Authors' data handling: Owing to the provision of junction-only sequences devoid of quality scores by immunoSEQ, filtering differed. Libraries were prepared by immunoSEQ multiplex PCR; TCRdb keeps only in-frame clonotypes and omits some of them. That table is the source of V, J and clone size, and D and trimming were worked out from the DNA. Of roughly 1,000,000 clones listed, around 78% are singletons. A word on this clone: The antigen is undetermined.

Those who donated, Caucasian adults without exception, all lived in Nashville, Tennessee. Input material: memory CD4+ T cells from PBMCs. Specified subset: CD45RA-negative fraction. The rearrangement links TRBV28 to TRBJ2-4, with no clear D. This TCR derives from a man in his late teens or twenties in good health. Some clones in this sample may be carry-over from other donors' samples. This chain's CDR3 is CASSPQDPAKNIQYF. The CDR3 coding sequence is TGTGCCAGCAGTCCTCAGGATCCGGCCAAAAACATTCAGTACTTC.